This T cell receptor (beta chain) is from a study of cytomegalovirus exposure and HLA in healthy donors. For the study at large: The roughly 130 validation repertoires used the same platform as the 550 to 700 first-cohort repertoires (as reported by a later analysis). Study findings and constraints: High sensitivity and specificity were reportedly achieved when the classifier diagnosed cytomegalovirus status. It was found in a later analysis that first-cohort TCR clusters tended to co-occur in the 100 to 150 validation repertoires.

Comment on this clone: Its antigen is unidentified.

While the first cohort had hundreds of subjects, the donors belonged to the separate validation cohort of 100 to 150 subjects. In germline, CDR1 is GTSNPN, CDR2 SVGIG (reference sequence). V was shortened by 2 bases and J by 2 bases, with 10 bases between the two germline ends. CDR3 length: 13 residues. Sequenced by immunoSEQ multiplex PCR; TCRdb stores in-frame clones only, minus some. This sample yields 150,000 to 180,000 clones, of which 70% to 90% are seen a single time; 20% to 25% belongs to the top ten. The receptor's source is a young man in good health and CMV-seropositive. The sample comprised PBMCs. J is TRBJ2-7 and V is TRBV30; D gene unclear. CDR3 amino acids: CAWSSQAPYEQYF. CDR3 DNA: TGTGCCTGGAGTTCCCAGGCGCCCTACGAGCAGTACTTC.